Shown below are 14 T cell receptor beta chains from a single sample sequenced in a study of Ad26.COV2.S vaccination and SARS-CoV-2 variants. This sample's treatment: some 20 received Ad26.COV2.S at low or high dose, single or two shots; 5 received placebo; per-sample allocation not given. Collection of samples fell on day 63 after the first vaccine or placebo injection. Profiled with immunoSEQ multiplex PCR; TCRdb holds only in-frame clones, not every one. The table shows a few hundred thousand clones, with 88% occurring only once. Sequenced material: peripheral blood, taken in a trial of Ad26.COV2.S vaccine versus placebo. The receptors stem from a person aged 18-60 years who received the Ad26.COV2.S COVID-19 vaccine or a placebo.

The chain employs TRBV7-2 and TRBJ2-7, with a possible D match to TRBD2 (6 bases). The CDR3 totals 15 residues. Germline V gives CDR1 SGHTA, CDR2 FQGNSA. V lost 5 bases and J 7 bases, leaving 21 bases between the germline ends. The CDR3 loop reads CASSPLGAGMWEQYF. The CDR3 DNA is TGTGCCAGCAGCCCCCTTGGGGCGGGGATGTGGGAGCAGTACTTC.

The rearrangement joins TRBV13 to TRBJ1-1; D perhaps matches TRBD1 (6 bases). V was clipped by 5 bases and J by 8 bases, with 18 bases between them. In germline, CDR1 is PRHDT, CDR2 FYEKMQ (reference sequence). The length of the CDR3 is 14 residues. The CDR3 DNA reads as TGTGCCAGCAGCCCGAACAGGGTCCACGGAGAAGCTTTCTTT. Translation: CASSPNRVHGEAFF.

The rearrangement links TRBV12-3 or TRBV12-4 to TRBJ1-1, with TRBD1 identical over 7 bases. The CDR3 sequence is 13 residues long. V lost 5 bases and J lost 4; bases outside the gene matches: 4. The CDR3 bases are TGTGCCAGCAGTCCCAGGGGGGGCACTGAAGCTTTCTTT. Translated, it gives CASSPRGGTEAFF.

The CDR3 here is CATSLDPGTNNSPLHF. The CDR3 bases are TGTGCCACCAGCTTGGACCCCGGGACGAATAATTCACCCCTCCACTTT. This chain uses TRBV15 with TRBJ1-6, with D perhaps TRBD1 (5 bases). The germline CDR1 and CDR2 sequences are LNHNV and YYDKDF (reference sequence). V lost 5 bases and J lost 5, with 16 bases in between. CDR3 length equals 16 residues.

The V and J genes are TRBV19 and TRBJ2-7; D tentatively reads TRBD1 or TRBD2 (6 bases each). The CDR3 length is 13 residues. Germline V gives CDR1 LNHDA, CDR2 SQIVND (reference sequence). The V end was cut by 5 bases, the J end by 2 bases, with 10 bases between. The CDR3 protein is CASSVGGTYEQYF. The DNA for the CDR3 is TGTGCCAGTAGTGTCGGGGGCACCTACGAGCAGTACTTC.

The genes are TRBV11-2 and TRBJ2-5; TRBD1 aligns across 7 bases. Germline V gives CDR1 SGHAT, CDR2 FQNNGV. V shed 5 bases, J shed 10 bases, and the junction held 22 bases outside the gene matches. CDR3 length: 17 amino acids. The CDR3, as DNA: TGTGCCAGCAGCCCGGATCGACAGGGTCCGGGGTTCTTGGACCAGTACTTC. Its translation is CASSPDRQGPGFLDQYF.

The rearrangement joins TRBV27 to TRBJ2-6; D is perhaps TRBD2 (7 bases). Trimming pared 6 bases from V and 2 bases from J, leaving 14 bases between. The CDR3 contains 16 residues. CDR1 and CDR2 (germline): MNHEY, SMNVEV (reference sequence). CDR3 nucleotide sequence: TGTGCCAGCAGGCGATCGGGGGGCGCTGGGGCCAACGTCCTGACTTTC. This sequence encodes CASRRSGGAGANVLTF.

The genes are TRBV28 and TRBJ1-5, with D unresolved. CDR1 MDHEN and CDR2 SYDVKM come from the germline V gene. The V and J ends lost 8 bases and 4 bases respectively, with 9 bases between them. The CDR3 length is 12 residues. The CDR3 DNA sequence: TGTGCCAGCCGTATCTTTAATCAGCCCCAGCATTTT. Amino acid sequence: CASRIFNQPQHF. The whole variable domain, filled in from reference TRBV28 and TRBJ1-5, reads DVKVTQSSRYLVKRTGEKVFLECVQDMDHENMFWYRQDPGLGLRLIYFSYDVKMKEKGDIPEGYSVSREKKERFSLILESASTNQTSMYLCASRIFNQPQHFGDGTRLSIL.

As concerns this clone: The same CDR3 also results from other DNA sequences found in this sample. The rearrangement joins TRBV4-3 to TRBJ2-3; the D gene is possibly TRBD1 (5 bases). Between the trimmed V and J ends, which lost 0 bases and 5 bases, there was a span of 6 bases. There are 13 residues in the CDR3. The germline V gene encodes CDR1 LGHNA and CDR2 YSLEER. The CDR3 DNA reads TGCGCCAGCAGCCAAGATAGGGGAGATACGCAGTATTTT. Amino acid sequence: CASSQDRGDTQYF.

This chain uses TRBV3-1 (or the pseudogene TRBV3-2) with TRBJ1-2, with TRBD1 matching 8 bases. This CDR3 region has 13 residues. Germline loops: CDR1 LGHDT, CDR2 YNNKEL (reference sequence). V shed 4 bases, J shed 5 bases, and the junction held 3 bases outside the gene matches. The CDR3 spells CASSRQGIYGYTF. The CDR3 DNA sequence: TGTGCCAGCAGCCGACAGGGGATTTATGGCTACACCTTC.

As concerns this clone: The sample carries other DNA sequences with the same CDR3. The chain couples TRBV7-3 to TRBJ2-3, with 8 bases that match TRBD2. The CDR3 sequence is 14 residues long. Germline V lookup: CDR1 SGHTA, CDR2 FQGTGA. The J segment lost 3 bases and the V segment lost 5 bases, leaving 4 bases of the junction unmatched. The CDR3 sequence: CASSPGLATDTQYF. CDR3 DNA sequence: TGTGCCAGCAGCCCCGGACTAGCAACAGATACGCAGTATTTT.

The chain recombines TRBV19 with TRBJ1-5; D not resolved. The germline gives CDR1 LNHDA, CDR2 SQIVND (reference sequence). The length of the CDR3 is 15 residues. V was clipped by 5 bases and J by 0 bases, with 11 bases between them. For the CDR3, the DNA is TGTGCCAGTAGTTGGCAGGTCTATAGCAATCAGCCCCAGCATTTT. It codes for CASSWQVYSNQPQHF.

The gene calls are TRBV15 and TRBJ1-4; 9 bases fit TRBD1. The CDR3 spans 16 residues. J gave up 8 bases and V 2 bases, and 9 bases lay outside the gene matches. Germline V gene lookup returns CDR1 LNHNV and CDR2 YYDKDF (reference sequence). For the CDR3, the DNA is TGTGCCACCAGCAGAAACCGGGACAGGGACCAGGAAAAACTGTTTTTT. This sequence encodes CATSRNRDRDQEKLFF.

The chain carries TRBV9 and TRBJ2-1, with a weak D call TRBD2 (6 bases). This CDR3 comprises 15 residues. V shed 0 bases and J shed 5 bases, with 12 bases lying between them. Germline CDR1 and CDR2: SGDLS and YYNGEE. CDR3 amino acids: CASSVDGGSNNEQFF. The CDR3 nucleotides are TGTGCCAGCAGCGTAGATGGGGGGTCAAACAATGAGCAGTTCTTC. The full variable domain, in which reference TRBV9 and TRBJ2-1 provide the parts outside the CDR3, is DSGVTQTPKHLITATGQRVTLRCSPRSGDLSVYWYQQSLDQGLQFLIQYYNGEERAKGNILERFSAQQFPDLHSELNLSSLELGDSALYFCASSVDGGSNNEQFFGPGTRLTVL.